These 30 T cell receptor beta chains share one sample of origin, sequenced in a study of blood T cell repertoires in COVID-19. Profiling relied on immunoSEQ multiplex PCR, and the TCRdb table lists in-frame clones only, not all of them. The table shows 130,000 or so clones, with less than 90% occurring only once. The specimen sequenced was peripheral blood. The source of these receptors is a man aged 60-69 years with acute or convalescent COVID-19.

The chain uses TRBV9 and TRBJ2-7; 8 nucleotides align to TRBD1. This CDR3 is 15 amino acids long. CDR1 SGDLS and CDR2 YYNGEE come from the germline V gene. V shed 3 bases and J 5 bases; nucleotides not matched to a gene: 10. CDR3 nucleotide sequence: TGTGCCAGCAGCGGGAGGGGGACAGGTTCCCACGAGCAGTACTTC. The encoded protein is CASSGRGTGSHEQYF.

This rearrangement joins TRBV5-1 to TRBJ2-7; 7 bases are a match to TRBD2. Germline V gene sequence: CDR1 SGHRS, CDR2 YFSETQ. The CDR3 is 15 amino acids. V trimming: 1 base; J trimming: 1 base; junction bases outside the gene matches: 5. The CDR3 DNA reads TGCGCCAGCAGCTTGAGACTAGCTGCGTCCTACGAGCAGTACTTC. Protein product: CASSLRLAASYEQYF.

The chain uses TRBV6-1 and TRBJ2-2, with TRBD1 as a possible D gene (5 bases). V was cut by 2 bases and J by 1 base, with 17 bases left in between. Germline loops: CDR1 MNHNS, CDR2 SASEGT. The CDR3 sequence is 18 residues long. The CDR3 sequence is CASSEQVDSALNTGELFF. Here the CDR3 DNA reads TGTGCCAGCAGTGAACAGGTCGACAGCGCCCTGAACACCGGGGAGCTGTTTTTT.

The rearrangement uses TRBV5-1 and TRBJ1-1; no reliable D call. The germline CDR1 and CDR2 sequences are SGHRS and YFSETQ. V shed 0 bases and J shed 3 bases, with 9 bases lying between them. There are 14 residues in the CDR3. CDR3 nucleotide sequence: TGCGCCAGCAGCTTGGTTTCCCGGGACACTGAAGCTTTCTTT. Translating gives CASSLVSRDTEAFF.

This clone was detected only a few times. One end of the junction varies from germline; a read error may be responsible. This chain joins TRBV6-5 and TRBJ2-1; TRBD2 agrees at 8 bases. Per the germline V gene, CDR1 is MNHEY and CDR2 is SVGAGI. The CDR3 runs 14 residues. CDR3 in DNA: TGTGCCAGCACTTGGACTAGCTCCAACAATGAGCAGTTCTTC. As protein: CASTWTSSNNEQFF.

The rearrangement uses TRBV19 and TRBJ1-5, with D tentatively TRBD1 (5 bases). This CDR3 contains 14 residues. The V end lost 5 bases, the J end lost 1 base, and 9 bases lay between the germline ends. CDR1 LNHDA and CDR2 SQIVND come from the germline V gene (reference sequence). The CDR3: CASSDQGSNQPQHF. The CDR3, as DNA: TGTGCCAGTAGTGACCAGGGAAGCAATCAGCCCCAGCATTTT.

The genes are TRBV5-1 and TRBJ1-2; no definite D call. From germline, CDR1 is SGHRS and CDR2 YFSETQ. This CDR3 is 11 amino acids long. V lost 7 bases, J lost 4 bases, and 8 bases lay in between. The CDR3 region is CASSDTYGYTF. CDR3 DNA: TGCGCCAGCTCAGACACCTATGGCTACACCTTC.

The CDR3 loop reads CASTRGTEAFF. The CDR3 bases are TGTGCCAGTACCAGGGGCACTGAAGCTTTCTTT. The chain is built from TRBV19 and TRBJ1-1; D perhaps matches TRBD1 (6 bases). Germline-derived CDR1 and CDR2 are LNHDA and SQIVND (reference sequence). CDR3 size: 11 residues. Trimming took 7 bases from V and 4 from J, leaving 7 bases between them.

Here the CDR3 reads CAISSSGTDEYYGYTF. DNA for the CDR3: TGTGCCATCAGTTCTTCCGGGACAGATGAATACTATGGCTACACCTTC. The V call is TRBV10-3, the J call TRBJ1-2; 7 bases fit TRBD1. The ends lost 5 bases at V and 3 bases at J; junction bases unmatched: 12. Germline CDR1 is ENHRY and CDR2 is SYGVKD. There are 16 residues in the CDR3.

This clone was recorded only once. Different DNA sequences within this sample yield the same CDR3. The chain combines TRBV2 with TRBJ2-3, with 8 bases fitting TRBD2. The ends lost 5 bases at V and 3 bases at J; junction bases unmatched: 1. The CDR3 has 13 amino acids. Germline V gives CDR1 SNHLY, CDR2 FYNNEI. The CDR3 loop reads CASSRGGTDTQYF. The CDR3 DNA reads as TGTGCCAGCAGTCGGGGGGGGACAGATACGCAGTATTTT.

The rearrangement joins TRBV18 to TRBJ1-1; 12 nucleotides agree with TRBD1. The V gene end was trimmed by 8 bases and the J gene end by 3 bases; junction bases not matched to a gene: 13. This CDR3 is built from 17 residues. Germline V gene sequence: CDR1 KGHSH, CDR2 LQKENI. CDR3 in DNA: TGTGCCAGCGGGCAACTAGGGGGACAGGGGGCGCACACTGAAGCTTTCTTT. It translates to CASGQLGGQGAHTEAFF.

The gene calls are TRBV19 and TRBJ1-2; D possibly corresponds to TRBD1 (5 bases). This CDR3 comprises 12 residues. V shed 9 bases and J shed 11 bases, with 19 bases lying between them. Germline-derived CDR1 and CDR2 are LNHDA and SQIVND (reference sequence). CDR3: CASQGGTYPYTF. The DNA for the CDR3 is TGTGCCAGCCAAGGAGGGACCTATCCATACACCTTC.

The gene calls are TRBV9 and TRBJ2-1, with TRBD2 matching 8 bases. V lost 4 bases to trimming and J lost 6 bases; unmatched junction nucleotides: 6. This CDR3 spans 14 amino acids. Germline-derived CDR1 and CDR2 are SGDLS and YYNGEE. CDR3 region: CASSPGTSRNEQFF. CDR3 nucleotide sequence: TGTGCCAGCAGCCCTGGGACTAGTCGCAATGAGCAGTTCTTC.

The V call is TRBV7-9, the J call TRBJ2-2; TRBD2 matches at 10 bases. This CDR3 spans 15 amino acids. Per germline, CDR1 SEHNR and CDR2 FQNEAQ (reference sequence). J was trimmed by 4 bases and V by 5 bases; bases with no gene match: 4. CDR3 in DNA: TGTGCCAGCAGCCCCAGGACTAGCGGCACCGGGGAGCTGTTTTTT. Translated, it gives CASSPRTSGTGELFF.

The chain uses TRBV6-5 and TRBJ1-4, with 7 bases fitting TRBD1. The CDR3 loop spans 14 amino acids. V shed 2 bases, J shed 8 bases, and the junction held 5 bases outside the gene matches. Germline V CDR1 and CDR2: MNHEY, SVGAGI. The CDR3 DNA is TGTGCCAGCAGTTACGGGACAGTGGACGAAAAACTGTTTTTT. Protein product: CASSYGTVDEKLFF.

A single count supports this clone. The J gene is TRBJ1-5, the V gene TRBV30; perhaps TRBD1 as D (5 bases). The V and J ends lost 1 base and 7 bases respectively, with 11 bases between them. Germline lookup yields CDR1 GTSNPN and CDR2 SVGIG (reference sequence). CDR3 size: 13 residues. CDR3 coding DNA: TGTGCCTGGAGTGGGGGGGTCGGCCAGCCCCAGCATTTT. This sequence encodes CAWSGGVGQPQHF.

This chain links TRBV29-1 with TRBJ2-5, with D tentatively TRBD2 (7 bases). The CDR3 length is 12 residues. Germline CDR1 reads SQVTM; CDR2 reads ANQGSEA. Trimming pared 7 bases from V and 5 bases from J, leaving 14 bases between. The CDR3 loop is CSAGGTGETQYF. The DNA for the CDR3 is TGCAGCGCGGGGGGAACAGGGGAGACCCAGTACTTC. The entire variable domain, with the rest obtained from reference TRBV29-1 and TRBJ2-5, is as follows: SAVISQKPSRDICQRGTSLTIQCQVDSQVTMMFWYRQQPGQSLTLIATANQGSEATYESGFVIDKFPISRPNLTFSTLTVSNMSPEDSSIYLCSAGGTGETQYFGPGTRLLVL.

This clone came up a few times. The chain combines TRBV5-1 with TRBJ2-7; weak D call: TRBD1 (5 bases). The CDR3 has 16 residues. V dropped 4 bases and J dropped 2 bases, with 19 bases sitting between them. Germline values: CDR1 SGHRS, CDR2 YFSETQ. CDR3 bases: TGCGCCAGCAGCGGAATTGGTAGGCTAGGGGCCTACGAGCAGTACTTC. It translates to CASSGIGRLGAYEQYF.

This clone occurred once. The rearrangement links TRBV4-1 to TRBJ2-4; 11 bases agree with TRBD2. The CDR3 is 19 residues long. The germline gives CDR1 MGHRA, CDR2 YSYEKL. With 1 base clipped from V and 0 bases from J, the junction kept 8 bases outside the gene matches. CDR3 region: CASSQGLAGGQLAKNIQYF. CDR3 sequence (DNA): TGCGCCAGCAGCCAAGGTCTAGCGGGGGGACAACTAGCCAAAAACATTCAGTACTTC.

CDR3 in amino acids: CASSFNPAGNEQFF. In nucleotides, the CDR3 is TGTGCCAGCAGCTTTAACCCAGCGGGCAATGAGCAGTTCTTC. The V and J genes are TRBV7-9 and TRBJ2-1; D perhaps matches TRBD2 (6 bases). Deletions cut 3 bases from V and 6 bases from J, with 12 bases between. From germline, CDR1 is SEHNR and CDR2 FQNEAQ (reference sequence). The CDR3 is made up of 14 amino acids.

The chain joins TRBV28 to TRBJ1-5; 9 bases map to TRBD1. The ends lost 2 bases at V and 4 bases at J; junction bases unmatched: 6. From germline, CDR1 is MDHEN and CDR2 SYDVKM. The length of the CDR3 is 16 residues. CDR3 in amino acids: CASSLGDGTGNQPQHF. The CDR3 region has the DNA TGTGCCAGCAGTTTAGGAGACGGGACAGGGAATCAGCCCCAGCATTTT.

V is TRBV6-1 and J is TRBJ1-3, with TRBD1 matching over 8 bases. Germline CDR1 MNHNS, CDR2 SASEGT. This CDR3 spans 16 amino acids. The V and J ends lost 4 bases and 2 bases, in that order; junction bases with no gene match: 7. In DNA form, the CDR3 reads TGTGCCAGCAGTGGGACAGGGAGGATTACTGGAAACACCATATATTTT. As protein: CASSGTGRITGNTIYF.

CDR3 sequence reads: CASSFQGAGTEAFF. The DNA of the CDR3 is TGTGCCAGCAGTTTTCAGGGGGCTGGCACTGAAGCTTTCTTT. The chain employs TRBV6-5 and TRBJ1-1, with 8 bases matching TRBD1. The CDR3 has 14 residues. With V trimmed by 4 bases and J by 4 bases, 5 bases remained unmatched. CDR1 is MNHEY, CDR2 SVGAGI, per germline.

V gene TRBV9 combines with J gene TRBJ1-5; D is undetermined. CDR3 length: 13 amino acids. Trimming removed 4 bases at V and 13 bases at J, with 18 bases between. Germline-derived CDR1 and CDR2 are SGDLS and YYNGEE. This chain's CDR3 is CASSPDHAGGQHF. The CDR3 DNA reads as TGTGCCAGCAGCCCCGATCATGCAGGAGGGCAGCATTTT.

The CDR3 protein is CASSVGAGTYEQYF. Here the CDR3 DNA reads TGTGCCAGCAGCGTAGGGGCAGGTACCTACGAGCAGTACTTC. The chain employs TRBV9 and TRBJ2-7; D not resolved. This CDR3 contains 14 residues. Trimming stripped 0 bases from V and 2 bases from J, with 9 bases between. Germline-derived CDR1 and CDR2 are SGDLS and YYNGEE.

This chain links TRBV6-5 with TRBJ1-4; 8 bases are a match to TRBD1. With 4 bases clipped from V and 7 bases from J, the junction kept 8 bases outside the gene matches. The V gene's germline CDR1 is MNHEY and CDR2 SVGAGI. The CDR3 spans 15 residues. The CDR3 loop reads CASSSRTGMGEKLFF. CDR3 nucleotides: TGTGCCAGCAGTTCCCGGACAGGGATGGGTGAAAAACTGTTTTTT.

The chain's CDR3 is CASSPGSDSGNTIYF. CDR3 in DNA: TGTGCCAGCAGCCCCGGGTCAGACTCTGGAAACACCATATATTTT. This sequence joins TRBV9 and TRBJ1-3; no clear D. Germline CDR1 and CDR2: SGDLS and YYNGEE. The CDR3 spans 15 residues. With 4 bases removed from V and 0 bases from J, the gap between germline ends came to 11 bases.

This chain joins TRBV24-1 and TRBJ2-1, with 7 bases lining up with TRBD2. Germline-derived CDR1 and CDR2 are KGHDR and SFDVKD. The CDR3 consists of 16 residues. V trimming: 12 bases; J trimming: 2 bases; junction bases outside the gene matches: 15. CDR3 nucleotides: TGTGCCGCATTCCGCCCCTTGGGGGGGACCTACAATGAGCAGTTCTTC. It codes for CAAFRPLGGTYNEQFF.

CDR3 region: CASGLVMSQQYF. The DNA of the CDR3 is TGTGCTAGTGGTTTGGTCATGTCCCAGCAGTACTTC. This chain uses TRBV12-5 with TRBJ2-7; D call uncertain. Germline CDR1 LGHNT, CDR2 FRNRAP. The CDR3 runs to 12 residues. Between the trimmed V and J ends, which lost 0 bases and 8 bases, there was a span of 8 bases.

This clone was counted a single time. V and J are TRBV13 and TRBJ1-4; 7 nucleotides align to TRBD1. After removal of 5 bases from V and 8 bases from J, the junction contained 5 bases not matched to a gene. Germline V gene lookup returns CDR1 PRHDT and CDR2 FYEKMQ (reference sequence). The CDR3 totals 13 residues. CDR3 DNA: TGTGCCAGCAGCAACAGGGGAAGGGAAAAACTGTTTTTT. It translates to CASSNRGREKLFF.